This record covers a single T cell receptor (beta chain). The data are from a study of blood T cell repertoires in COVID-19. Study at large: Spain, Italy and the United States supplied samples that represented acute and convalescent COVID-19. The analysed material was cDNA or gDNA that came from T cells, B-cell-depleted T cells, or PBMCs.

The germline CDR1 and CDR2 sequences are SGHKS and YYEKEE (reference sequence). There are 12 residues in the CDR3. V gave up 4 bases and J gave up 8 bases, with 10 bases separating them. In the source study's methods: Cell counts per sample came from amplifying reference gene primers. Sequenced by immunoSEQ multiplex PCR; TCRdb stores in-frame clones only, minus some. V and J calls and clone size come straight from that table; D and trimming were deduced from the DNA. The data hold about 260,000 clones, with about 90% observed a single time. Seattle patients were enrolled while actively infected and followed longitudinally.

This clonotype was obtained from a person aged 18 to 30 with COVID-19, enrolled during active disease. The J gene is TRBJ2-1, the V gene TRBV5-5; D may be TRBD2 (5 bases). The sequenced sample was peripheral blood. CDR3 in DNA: TGTGCCAGCAGCCTACTAGTTGATGAGCAGTTCTTC. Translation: CASSLLVDEQFF.